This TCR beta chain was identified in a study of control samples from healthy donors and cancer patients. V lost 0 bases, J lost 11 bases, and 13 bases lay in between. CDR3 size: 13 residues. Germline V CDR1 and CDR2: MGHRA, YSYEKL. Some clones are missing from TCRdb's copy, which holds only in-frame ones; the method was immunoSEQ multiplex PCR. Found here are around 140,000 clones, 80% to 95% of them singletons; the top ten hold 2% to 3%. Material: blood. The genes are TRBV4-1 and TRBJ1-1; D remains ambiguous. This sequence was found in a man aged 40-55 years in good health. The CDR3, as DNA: TGCGCCAGCAGCCAAGAGCCCCCCGGCCAGGCTTTCTTT. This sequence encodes CASSQEPPGQAFF.